This entry lists 18 T cell receptor beta chains sequenced from one sample in a study of blood T cells in healthy people across ages (dated by TCRdb to the mid-2010s). Libraries came from 5' RACE. Sequencing used an Illumina HiSeq 2500. A second PCR of about 7 to 12 cycles was run with a J-beta primer mix and a sample-barcoded 5' primer. TCRdb ran its own pipeline on the public reads, namely fastp trimming at Q25 and MiXCR clone calling, and kept in-frame beta chains. Each CDR3 protein gets just one entry, which takes the most common genes and DNA from the rows behind it. In this sample the table shows more than 1.4 million distinct CDR3 sequences, around two fifths of which occur a single time. Clones ranked in the top ten supply 7.9% of the sample. Sequences were obtained from blood. All receptors derive from a woman between 18 and 29 years old in good health.

V gene TRBV12-3 or TRBV12-4 combines with J gene TRBJ2-7; no clear D gene. The CDR3 consists of 16 residues. Trimming pared 2 bases from V and 2 bases from J, leaving 16 bases between. CDR3 region: CASSLSLGRMTYEQYF. The CDR3 nucleotides read TGTGCCAGCAGTTTAAGTTTGGGAAGGATGACCTACGAGCAGTACTTC.

This clonotype was observed a handful of times. The J gene is TRBJ2-3, the V gene TRBV2; 9 nucleotides match TRBD1. This CDR3 is built from 20 residues. Germline lookup yields CDR1 SNHLY and CDR2 FYNNEI. Losses at the gene ends were 8 bases for V and 0 bases for J; bases not matched to a gene: 21. The CDR3 DNA follows: TGTGCCAGCTCGACAGCGGCGGGACAGGGCCCCCCATCCAGCACAGATACGCAGTATTTT. Protein: CASSTAAGQGPPSSTDTQYF. The full variable domain, with the rest looked up from reference TRBV2 and TRBJ2-3, is EPEVTQTPSHQVTQMGQEVILRCVPISNHLYFYWYRQILGQKVEFLVSFYNNEISEKSEIFDDQFSVERPDGSNFTLKIRSTKLEDSAMYFCASSTAAGQGPPSSTDTQYFGPGTRLTVL.

The table lists this clonotype with a few counts. The chain recombines TRBV28 with TRBJ2-7; 8 positions match TRBD2. The CDR3 extends over 13 amino acids. Germline V lookup: CDR1 MDHEN, CDR2 SYDVKM. V shed 8 bases and J 7 bases; nucleotides not matched to a gene: 10. The CDR3 sequence is CASLWLAGGEQYF. Written as DNA, the CDR3 is TGTGCCAGCTTGTGGCTAGCGGGTGGTGAGCAGTACTTC.

The rearrangement uses TRBV20-1 and TRBJ2-3; 9 nucleotides match TRBD2. V gave up 3 bases and J gave up 11 bases; unmatched junction bases: 6. The CDR3 consists of 12 residues. Per germline, CDR1 DFQATT and CDR2 SNEGSKA (reference sequence). CDR3: CSARVSGGGQYF. As DNA, the CDR3 is TGCAGTGCTAGGGTTAGCGGGGGTGGGCAGTATTTT.

This clonotype was recorded a few times. This chain's CDR3 is CASSRYSPGRWGNEQFF. The CDR3 DNA reads TGTGCCAGCAGTCGATACAGTCCAGGACGGTGGGGCAATGAGCAGTTCTTC. The chain links TRBV12-3 or TRBV12-4 to TRBJ2-1; D is unresolved. The CDR3 length is 17 residues. V was shortened by 5 bases and J by 6 bases, with 23 bases between the two germline ends.

The chain employs TRBV7-8 and TRBJ2-1; D might be TRBD1 or TRBD2, each matching 5 bases. V lost 5 bases and J lost 10, with 15 bases in between. The CDR3 has 13 residues. Germline V gives CDR1 SGHVS, CDR2 FQNEAQ. The CDR3 here is CASSRGGAGEQFF. CDR3 DNA: TGTGCCAGCAGCCGCGGTGGGGCGGGCGAGCAGTTCTTC.

This clonotype was counted at least ten times. The V gene is TRBV7-2, the J gene TRBJ2-1; 9 positions match TRBD1. With V trimmed by 6 bases and J by 5 bases, 8 bases remained unmatched. The CDR3 has 15 residues. Looked up from germline, CDR1 is SGHTA and CDR2 is FQGNSA. The CDR3 DNA reads TGTGCCAGCAGATCCCGGGACAGGGTGGACAATGAGCAGTTCTTC. Its protein is CASRSRDRVDNEQFF.

The gene calls are TRBV18 and TRBJ1-2; the D is unclear. The CDR3 spans 14 residues. Germline V gene data show CDR1 as KGHSH and CDR2 as LQKENI. V was cut by 3 bases and J by 4 bases, with 12 bases left in between. The CDR3 coding sequence is TGTGCCAGCTCACCGACAACAGAGGTCTATGGCTACACCTTC. The encoded protein is CASSPTTEVYGYTF.

The rearrangement joins TRBV6-5 to TRBJ2-5, with D hard to call. V dropped 0 bases and J dropped 5 bases, with 13 bases sitting between them. Per germline, CDR1 MNHEY and CDR2 SVGAGI. This CDR3 is 15 amino acids long. The CDR3 loop reads CASSYSLGNRETQYF. In DNA, the CDR3 is TGTGCCAGCAGTTACTCTCTGGGGAATCGGGAGACCCAGTACTTC.

Concerning this clonotype: An end of the junction differs from the germline gene, which may be a read error. CDR3 sequence: CASSQGASGSSERYF. The CDR3 coding sequence is TGTGCCAGCAGCCAAGGGGCTAGCGGGAGCTCCGAGCGGTACTTC. V gene TRBV4-2 combines with J gene TRBJ2-7; 10 bases map to TRBD2. Germline CDR1 is LGHNA and CDR2 is YNFKEQ. The CDR3 extends over 15 amino acids.

This chain connects TRBV7-2 to TRBJ2-3; D ambiguous. V was clipped by 4 bases and J by 3 bases, with 20 bases between them. Looked up from germline, CDR1 is SGHTA and CDR2 is FQGNSA. The CDR3 consists of 17 residues. DNA for the CDR3: TGTGCCAGCAGCTCCCAGTTCGGTAATTTGGGGACAGATACGCAGTATTTT. This codes for CASSSQFGNLGTDTQYF. The full variable domain, in which reference TRBV7-2 and TRBJ2-3 provide the parts outside the CDR3, is GAGVSQSPSNKVTEKGKDVELRCDPISGHTALYWYRQSLGQGLEFLIYFQGNSAPDKSGLPSDRFSAERTGGSVSTLTIQRTQQEDSAVYLCASSSQFGNLGTDTQYFGPGTRLTVL.

This clonotype has more than one count but fewer than ten. The rearrangement uses TRBV5-1 and TRBJ1-2, with 9 bases fitting TRBD1. This CDR3 is built from 15 residues. Looked up from germline, CDR1 is SGHRS and CDR2 is YFSETQ. Trimming cost V 0 bases and J 5 bases; bases outside gene matches: 5. The CDR3 DNA is TGCGCCAGCAGCTTGGAGGACAGGGGAGAATATGGCTACACCTTC. Protein: CASSLEDRGEYGYTF.

The J gene is TRBJ1-2, the V gene TRBV10-3; 9 bases match TRBD1. Trimming removed 2 bases from V and 2 bases from J; junction bases left unmatched: 6. The CDR3 spans 16 residues. Germline V gene lookup returns CDR1 ENHRY and CDR2 SYGVKD. CDR3 loop: CAISEPTGGANYGYTF. DNA for the CDR3: TGTGCCATCAGTGAGCCCACAGGGGGCGCGAACTATGGCTACACCTTC.

This clonotype was observed many times. The rearrangement uses TRBV20-1 and TRBJ2-4; 8 bases are a match to TRBD2. CDR3 size: 13 residues. V lost 6 bases, J lost 8 bases, and 9 bases stayed unmatched. Germline CDR1 DFQATT, CDR2 SNEGSKA (reference sequence). The chain's CDR3 is CSAPGGAYDIQYF. DNA for the CDR3: TGCAGTGCCCCCGGGGGGGCGTATGACATTCAGTACTTC.

J is TRBJ2-5 and V is TRBV29-1; no firm D call. This CDR3 is 12 amino acids long. Germline CDR1 reads SQVTM; CDR2 reads ANQGSEA. The V end was cut by 7 bases, the J end by 0 bases, with 9 bases between. This chain's CDR3 is CSARTDQETQYF. CDR3 bases: TGCAGCGCCAGGACGGACCAAGAGACCCAGTACTTC.

The table lists this clonotype with many counts. The CDR3 loop reads CASSFRGGETQYF. The CDR3, as DNA: TGTGCCAGCAGTTTCCGAGGGGGGGAGACCCAGTACTTC. V gene TRBV7-2 combines with J gene TRBJ2-5; D may match TRBD1 or TRBD2 (6 bases each). CDR3 length equals 13 residues. Deletions cut 6 bases from V and 5 bases from J, with 13 bases between. CDR1 and CDR2 from the germline V gene are SGHTA and FQGNSA.

The rearrangement links TRBV6-5 to TRBJ1-2; TRBD1 matches 8 bases. The CDR3 spans 15 residues. Trimming at V came to 10 bases and at J to 4 bases, leaving 14 bases not matched to a gene. Germline loops: CDR1 MNHEY, CDR2 SVGAGI. The CDR3 here is CATVYPGGAPYGYTF. In DNA form, the CDR3 reads TGTGCCACCGTTTATCCAGGGGGCGCACCCTATGGCTACACCTTC.

This clonotype was seen just once. The V and J genes are TRBV5-5 and TRBJ2-1, with D perhaps matching TRBD1 or TRBD2 (6 bases each). The CDR3 loop spans 16 amino acids. Per germline, CDR1 SGHKS and CDR2 YYEKEE (reference sequence). V was pared by 2 bases and J by 10 bases, with 22 bases between. The CDR3: CASSFYPERGQREQFF. CDR3 DNA: TGTGCCAGCAGCTTCTACCCGGAACGGGGGCAGCGCGAGCAGTTCTTC.